This T cell receptor (beta chain) was captured by sequencing in a study of siplizumab effects on memory and regulatory T cells. Assay: immunoSEQ multiplex PCR; the TCRdb copy retains only in-frame clones and omits some. Found here are 90,000 to 95,000 clones, around 97% of them singletons; the top ten hold roughly 0.033%. V trimming: 7 bases; J trimming: 1 base; junction bases outside the gene matches: 6. Germline V lookup: CDR1 SQVTM, CDR2 ANQGSEA. The CDR3 sequence is 14 residues long. This chain connects TRBV29-1 to TRBJ2-4; TRBD1 matches at 8 bases. The sample consisted of naive CD4+ T cells sorted from blood. The sequence came from a human donor in good health. The chain's CDR3 is CSAADRAAKNIQYF. DNA of the CDR3: TGCAGCGCGGCGGACAGGGCGGCCAAAAACATTCAGTACTTC. Variable domain in full (rest from reference TRBV29-1 and TRBJ2-4): SAVISQKPSRDICQRGTSLTIQCQVDSQVTMMFWYRQQPGQSLTLIATANQGSEATYESGFVIDKFPISRPNLTFSTLTVSNMSPEDSSIYLCSAADRAAKNIQYFGAGTRLSVL.